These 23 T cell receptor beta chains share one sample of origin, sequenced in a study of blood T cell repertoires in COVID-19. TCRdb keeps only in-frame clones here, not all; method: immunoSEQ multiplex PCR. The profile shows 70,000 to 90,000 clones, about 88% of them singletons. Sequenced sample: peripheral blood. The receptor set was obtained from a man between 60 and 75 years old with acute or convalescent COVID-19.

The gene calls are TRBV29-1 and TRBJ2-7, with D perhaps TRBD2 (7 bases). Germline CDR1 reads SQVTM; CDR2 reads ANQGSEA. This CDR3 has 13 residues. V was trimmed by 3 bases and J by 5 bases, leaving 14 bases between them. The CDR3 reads CSVDGGRRNEQYF. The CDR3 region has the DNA TGCAGCGTTGACGGGGGGCGAAGGAACGAGCAGTACTTC.

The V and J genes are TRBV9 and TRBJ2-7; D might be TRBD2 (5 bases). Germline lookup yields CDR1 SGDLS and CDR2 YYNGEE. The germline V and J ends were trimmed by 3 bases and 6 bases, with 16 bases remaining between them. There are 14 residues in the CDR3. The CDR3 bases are TGTGCCAGCAGCGCCGCGCTCGGGAATGCCGAGCAGTACTTC. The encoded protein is CASSAALGNAEQYF. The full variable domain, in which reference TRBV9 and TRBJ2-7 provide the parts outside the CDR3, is DSGVTQTPKHLITATGQRVTLRCSPRSGDLSVYWYQQSLDQGLQFLIQYYNGEERAKGNILERFSAQQFPDLHSELNLSSLELGDSALYFCASSAALGNAEQYFGPGTRLTVT.

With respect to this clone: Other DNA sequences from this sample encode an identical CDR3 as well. This CDR3 is CASSFTGDSNQPQHF. CDR3 sequence (DNA): TGCGCCAGCAGCTTTACAGGGGATAGCAATCAGCCCCAGCATTTT. This chain links TRBV5-1 with TRBJ1-5; 7 nucleotides line up with TRBD1. Germline assignment: CDR1 SGHRS and CDR2 YFSETQ. V lost 2 bases, J lost 0 bases, and 2 bases stayed unmatched. The CDR3 spans 15 residues.

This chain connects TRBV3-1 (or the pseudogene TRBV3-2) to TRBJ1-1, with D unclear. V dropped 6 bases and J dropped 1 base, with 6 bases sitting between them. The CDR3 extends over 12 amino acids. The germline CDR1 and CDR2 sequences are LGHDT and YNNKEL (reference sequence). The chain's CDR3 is CASRSRNTEAFF. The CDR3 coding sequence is TGTGCCAGCAGATCCAGGAACACTGAAGCTTTCTTT.

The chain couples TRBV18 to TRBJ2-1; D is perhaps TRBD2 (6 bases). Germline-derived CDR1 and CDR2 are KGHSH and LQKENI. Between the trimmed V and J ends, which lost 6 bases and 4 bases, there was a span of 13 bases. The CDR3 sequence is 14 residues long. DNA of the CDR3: TGTGCCAGCTCGGGGGGTCTAGAATACAATGAGCAGTTCTTC. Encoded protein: CASSGGLEYNEQFF.

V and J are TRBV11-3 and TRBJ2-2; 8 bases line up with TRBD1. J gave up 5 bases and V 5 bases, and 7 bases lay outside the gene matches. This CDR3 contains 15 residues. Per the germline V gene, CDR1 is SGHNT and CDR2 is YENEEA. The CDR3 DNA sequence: TGTGCCAGCAGCCTCGGACAGGGTAGTACCGGGGAGCTGTTTTTT. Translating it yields CASSLGQGSTGELFF.

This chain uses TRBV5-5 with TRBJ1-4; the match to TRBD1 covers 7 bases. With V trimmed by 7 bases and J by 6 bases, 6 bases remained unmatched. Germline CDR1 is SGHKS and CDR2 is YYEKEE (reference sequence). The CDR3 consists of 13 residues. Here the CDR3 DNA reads TGTGCCAGCTGCGAGACAGGGTATGAAAAACTGTTTTTT. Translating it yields CASCETGYEKLFF.

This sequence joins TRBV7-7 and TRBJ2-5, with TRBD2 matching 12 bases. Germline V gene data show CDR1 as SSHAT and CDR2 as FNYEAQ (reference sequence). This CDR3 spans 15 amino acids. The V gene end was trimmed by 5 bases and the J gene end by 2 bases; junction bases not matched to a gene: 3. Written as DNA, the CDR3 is TGTGCCAGCAGCGAGACTAGCGGGAGACAAGAGACCCAGTACTTC. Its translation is CASSETSGRQETQYF.

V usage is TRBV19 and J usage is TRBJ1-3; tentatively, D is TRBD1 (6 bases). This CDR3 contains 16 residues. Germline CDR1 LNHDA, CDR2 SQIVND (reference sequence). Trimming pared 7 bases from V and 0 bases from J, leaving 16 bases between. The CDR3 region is CASTLSDRASGNTIYF. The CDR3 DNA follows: TGTGCCAGTACCTTGTCGGACAGAGCCTCTGGAAACACCATATATTTT.

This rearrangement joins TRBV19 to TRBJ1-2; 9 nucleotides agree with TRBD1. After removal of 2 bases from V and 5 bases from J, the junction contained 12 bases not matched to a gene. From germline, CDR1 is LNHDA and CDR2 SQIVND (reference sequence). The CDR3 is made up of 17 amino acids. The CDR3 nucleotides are TGTGCCAGTAGTATAAAGTCGGGGCTCGGGACAGGGTATGGCTACACCTTC. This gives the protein CASSIKSGLGTGYGYTF.

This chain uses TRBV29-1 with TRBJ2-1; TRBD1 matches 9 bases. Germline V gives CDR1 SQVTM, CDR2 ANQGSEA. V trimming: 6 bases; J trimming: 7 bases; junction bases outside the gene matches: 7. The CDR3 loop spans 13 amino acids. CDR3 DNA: TGCAGCGTCGTAATGGGACAGGGAAATGAGCAGTTCTTC. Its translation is CSVVMGQGNEQFF.

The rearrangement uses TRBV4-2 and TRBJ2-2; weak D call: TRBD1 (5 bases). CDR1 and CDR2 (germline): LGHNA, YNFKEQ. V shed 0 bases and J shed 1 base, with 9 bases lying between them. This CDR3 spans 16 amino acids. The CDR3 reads CASSQDRGGNTGELFF. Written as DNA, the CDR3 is TGTGCCAGCAGCCAAGATAGGGGTGGGAACACCGGGGAGCTGTTTTTT.

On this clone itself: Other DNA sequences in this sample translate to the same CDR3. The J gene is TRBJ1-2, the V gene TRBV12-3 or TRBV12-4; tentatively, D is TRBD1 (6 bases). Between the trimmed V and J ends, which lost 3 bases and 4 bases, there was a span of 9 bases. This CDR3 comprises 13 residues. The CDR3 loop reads CASSLGGAYGYTF. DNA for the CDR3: TGTGCCAGCAGTTTGGGGGGGGCCTATGGCTACACCTTC.

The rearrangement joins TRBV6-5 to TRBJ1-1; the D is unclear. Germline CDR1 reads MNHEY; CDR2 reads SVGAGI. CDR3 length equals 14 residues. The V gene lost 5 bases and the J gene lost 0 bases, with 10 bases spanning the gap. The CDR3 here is CASSPNSMNTEAFF. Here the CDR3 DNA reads TGTGCCAGCAGTCCGAACTCCATGAACACTGAAGCTTTCTTT.

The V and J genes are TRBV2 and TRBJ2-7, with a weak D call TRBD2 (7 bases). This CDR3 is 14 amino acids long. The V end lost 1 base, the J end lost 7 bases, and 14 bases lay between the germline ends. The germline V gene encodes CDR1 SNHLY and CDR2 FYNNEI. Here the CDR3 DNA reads TGTGCCAGCAGTGAAGTCGGGGGGCGGAGGGAGCAGTACTTC. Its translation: CASSEVGGRREQYF.

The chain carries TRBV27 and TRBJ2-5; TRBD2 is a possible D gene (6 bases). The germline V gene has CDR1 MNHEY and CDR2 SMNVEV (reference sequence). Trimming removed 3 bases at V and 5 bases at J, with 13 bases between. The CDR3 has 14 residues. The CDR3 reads CASSFGGAGETQYF. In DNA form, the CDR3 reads TGTGCCAGCAGTTTTGGGGGTGCGGGGGAGACCCAGTACTTC.

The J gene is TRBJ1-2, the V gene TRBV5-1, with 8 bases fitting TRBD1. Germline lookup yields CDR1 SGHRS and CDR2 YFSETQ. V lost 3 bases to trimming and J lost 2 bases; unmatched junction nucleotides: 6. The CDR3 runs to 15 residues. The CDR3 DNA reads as TGCGCCAGCAGCTCACCGGGACAGGAAAACTATGGCTACACCTTC. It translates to CASSSPGQENYGYTF.

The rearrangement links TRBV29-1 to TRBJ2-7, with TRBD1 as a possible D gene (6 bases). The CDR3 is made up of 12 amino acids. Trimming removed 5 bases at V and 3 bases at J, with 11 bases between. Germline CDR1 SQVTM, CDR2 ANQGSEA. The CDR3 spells CSVRDTLYEQYF. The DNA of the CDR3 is TGCAGCGTTAGGGACACACTCTACGAGCAGTACTTC.

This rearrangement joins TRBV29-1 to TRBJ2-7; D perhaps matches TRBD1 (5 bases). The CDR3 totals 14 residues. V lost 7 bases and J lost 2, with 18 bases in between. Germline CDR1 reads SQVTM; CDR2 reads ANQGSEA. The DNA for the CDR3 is TGCAGCGCCGGTGGGGCAGGTGGTACCTACGAGCAGTACTTC. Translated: CSAGGAGGTYEQYF.

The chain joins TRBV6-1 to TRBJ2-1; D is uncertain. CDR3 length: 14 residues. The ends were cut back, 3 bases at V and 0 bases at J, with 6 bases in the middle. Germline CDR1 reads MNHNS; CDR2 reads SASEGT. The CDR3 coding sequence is TGTGCCAGCAGTGACCTGAGCTCCTACAATGAGCAGTTCTTC. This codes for CASSDLSSYNEQFF.

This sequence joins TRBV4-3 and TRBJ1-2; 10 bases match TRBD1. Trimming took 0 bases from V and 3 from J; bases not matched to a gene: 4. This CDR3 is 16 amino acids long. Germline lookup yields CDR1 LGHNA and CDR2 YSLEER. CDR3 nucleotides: TGCGCCAGCAGCCAAGATATAGGGACAGGGGACTATGGCTACACCTTC. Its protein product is CASSQDIGTGDYGYTF.

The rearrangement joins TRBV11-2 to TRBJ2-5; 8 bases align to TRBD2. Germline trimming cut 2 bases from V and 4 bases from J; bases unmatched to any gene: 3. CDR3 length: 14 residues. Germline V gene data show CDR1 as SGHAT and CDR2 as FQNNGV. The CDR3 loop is CASSLYREGETQYF. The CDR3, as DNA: TGTGCCAGCAGCTTATATCGGGAGGGAGAGACCCAGTACTTC.

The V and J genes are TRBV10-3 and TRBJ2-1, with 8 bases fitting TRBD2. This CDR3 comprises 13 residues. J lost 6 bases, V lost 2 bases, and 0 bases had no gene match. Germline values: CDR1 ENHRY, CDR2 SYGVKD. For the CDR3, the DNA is TGTGCCATCAGTGAGGGACTAGCCAATGAGCAGTTCTTC. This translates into CAISEGLANEQFF.